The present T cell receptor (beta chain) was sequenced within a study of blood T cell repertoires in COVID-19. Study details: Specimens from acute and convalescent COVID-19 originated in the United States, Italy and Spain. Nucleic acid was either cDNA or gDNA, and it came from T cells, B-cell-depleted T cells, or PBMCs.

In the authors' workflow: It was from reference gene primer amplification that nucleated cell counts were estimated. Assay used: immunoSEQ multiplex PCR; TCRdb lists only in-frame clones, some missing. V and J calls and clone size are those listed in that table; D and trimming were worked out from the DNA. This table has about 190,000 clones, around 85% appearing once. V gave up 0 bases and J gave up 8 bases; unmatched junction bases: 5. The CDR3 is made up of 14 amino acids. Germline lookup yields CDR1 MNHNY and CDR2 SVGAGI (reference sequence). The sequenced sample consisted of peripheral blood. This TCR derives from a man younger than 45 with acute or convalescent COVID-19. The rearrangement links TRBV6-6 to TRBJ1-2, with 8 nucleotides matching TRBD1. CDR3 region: CASSYSSDREGYTF. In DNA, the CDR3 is TGTGCCAGCAGTTACTCTTCGGACAGGGAAGGCTACACCTTC.